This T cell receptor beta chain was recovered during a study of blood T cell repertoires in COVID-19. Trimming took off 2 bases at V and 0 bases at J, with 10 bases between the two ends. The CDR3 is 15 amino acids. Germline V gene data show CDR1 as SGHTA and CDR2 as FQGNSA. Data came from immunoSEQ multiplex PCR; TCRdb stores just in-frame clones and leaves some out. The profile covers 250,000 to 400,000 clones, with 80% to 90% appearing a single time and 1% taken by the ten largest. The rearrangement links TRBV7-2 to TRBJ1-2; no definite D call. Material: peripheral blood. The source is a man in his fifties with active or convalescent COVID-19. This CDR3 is CASSLISQANYGYTF. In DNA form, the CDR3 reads TGTGCCAGCAGCTTAATTTCGCAGGCTAACTATGGCTACACCTTC. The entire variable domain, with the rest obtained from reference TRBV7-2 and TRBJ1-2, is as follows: GAGVSQSPSNKVTEKGKDVELRCDPISGHTALYWYRQSLGQGLEFLIYFQGNSAPDKSGLPSDRFSAERTGGSVSTLTIQRTQQEDSAVYLCASSLISQANYGYTFGSGTRLTVV.